Below, 15 T cell receptor beta chains from the same sample are listed, as sequenced in a study of glioma-infiltrating T cells. TCR alpha and beta CDR3 regions were amplified from RNA using iRepertoire nested multiplex PCR. TCRdb fed the multiplex PCR reads into MiXCR, producing one record per CDR3 protein. The repertoire holds roughly 100,000 distinct CDR3 sequences, with roughly 37% as singletons. Sequencing input: glioma tissue, nonneoplastic brain tissue, or PBMCs (not recorded which). The receptors were sampled from a human donor with low-grade glioma or glioblastoma, undergoing nonglioma brain surgery, or in good health (not recorded which).

This clonotype was found once. This sequence joins TRBV10-3 and TRBJ1-5; 7 bases are a match to TRBD1. Losses at the gene ends were 3 bases for V and 6 bases for J; bases not matched to a gene: 20. The CDR3 covers 19 residues. Germline V gene data show CDR1 as ENHRY and CDR2 as SYGVKD. The CDR3 DNA reads as TGTGCCATCAGTGATTTCAGGGGGATAAGGGGCCAGCGGACTCAGCCCCAGCATTTT. Its translation: CAISDFRGIRGQRTQPQHF.

In its sample, this clonotype was seen many times. The chain is built from TRBV2 and TRBJ2-5; D gene unclear. Germline V gene lookup returns CDR1 SNHLY and CDR2 FYNNEI. Trimming shortened V by 8 bases and J by 5 bases, and 9 bases separated the two germline ends. The CDR3 has 11 amino acids. The CDR3 DNA reads TGTGCCAGCGAAGACGAGGAGACCCAGTACTTC. The encoded protein is CASEDEETQYF.

This clonotype was counted ten times or more. The chain uses TRBV10-3 and TRBJ2-3; the D gene is possibly TRBD2 (5 bases). Per the germline V gene, CDR1 is ENHRY and CDR2 is SYGVKD. Trimming pared 0 bases from V and 9 bases from J, leaving 7 bases between. This CDR3 spans 12 amino acids. CDR3 residues: CAISESAGTQYF. In DNA, the CDR3 is TGTGCCATCAGTGAGTCTGCGGGCACGCAGTATTTT.

The J gene is TRBJ2-5, the V gene TRBV28; 7 bases are a match to TRBD2. There are 16 residues in the CDR3. CDR1 MDHEN and CDR2 SYDVKM come from the germline V gene. J was trimmed by 5 bases and V by 6 bases; bases with no gene match: 15. The CDR3 loop reads CASRTPGGGGWETQYF. Written as DNA, the CDR3 is TGTGCCAGCAGGACCCCGGGTGGGGGGGGGTGGGAGACCCAGTACTTC.

Regarding this clonotype: Just one base apart from a much larger clone, this may be a read error. The chain joins TRBV29-1 to TRBJ2-2; the D is unclear. Germline V gives CDR1 SQVTM, CDR2 ANQGSEA. The CDR3 consists of 14 residues. V gave up 6 bases and J gave up 4 bases, with 15 bases separating them. CDR3 region: CSVRRVGTTGELFF. For the CDR3, the DNA is TGCAGCGTCAGAAGGGTAGGCACCACCGGGGAGCTGTTTTTT.

With respect to this clonotype: The final CDR3 position lacks the conserved phenylalanine or tryptophan, pointing to a likely read error. The DNA is omitted, as the CDR3 cannot be located on it reliably, and the CDR3 follows TCRdb's listing. The J gene is TRBJ2-1, the V gene TRBV6-5; TRBD1 reflects the table's D call only, with no check against the DNA. Ends included, the CDR3 has 16 residues. From germline, CDR1 is MNHEY and CDR2 SVGAGI. The CDR3 spells CASSYYRDRGDNEKFS.

This clonotype was observed at least ten times. This CDR3 reads CATLVAGGIYEQYF. Written as DNA, the CDR3 is TGTGCCACCCTTGTGGCGGGGGGGATCTACGAGCAGTACTTC. The genes are TRBV28 and TRBJ2-7; 9 nucleotides line up with TRBD2. J gave up 3 bases and V 10 bases, and 10 bases lay outside the gene matches. The CDR3 runs 14 residues. The germline gives CDR1 MDHEN, CDR2 SYDVKM. The whole variable domain, remainder taken from reference TRBV28 and TRBJ2-7, is DVKVTQSSRYLVKRTGEKVFLECVQDMDHENMFWYRQDPGLGLRLIYFSYDVKMKEKGDIPEGYSVSREKKERFSLILESASTNQTSMYLCATLVAGGIYEQYFGPGTRLTVT.

The gene calls are TRBV3-1 and TRBJ2-3; no firm D call. The CDR3 loop spans 17 amino acids. Trimming pared 9 bases from V and 3 bases from J, leaving 25 bases between. CDR1 is LGHDT and CDR2 is YNNKEL in the germline V gene (reference sequence). CDR3 DNA: TGTGCCAGAAGACAAGATCCCATAGCCCTCGGGACAGATACGCAGTATTTT. Protein product: CARRQDPIALGTDTQYF.

This clonotype was counted many times. The chain employs TRBV7-3 and TRBJ2-5; TRBD1 matches 8 bases. The length of the CDR3 is 15 residues. The V gene's germline CDR1 is SGHTA and CDR2 FQGTGA. J was trimmed by 4 bases and V by 4 bases; bases with no gene match: 8. In DNA, the CDR3 is TGTGCCAGCAGCTCTCAGGGGGCCTTTGGAGAGACCCAGTACTTC. Translated, it gives CASSSQGAFGETQYF.

V usage is TRBV7-6 and J usage is TRBJ2-5, with D hard to call. Trimming removed 4 bases at V and 7 bases at J, with 13 bases between. CDR1 SGHVS and CDR2 FNYEAQ come from the germline V gene. The CDR3 spans 13 residues. CDR3 amino acids: CASSSRPDGTQYF. CDR3 sequence (DNA): TGTGCCAGCAGCTCACGGCCCGATGGGACCCAGTACTTC.

This clonotype was observed many times. V gene TRBV18 combines with J gene TRBJ2-7; the D gene is possibly TRBD1 (6 bases). CDR1 and CDR2 from the germline V gene are KGHSH and LQKENI. CDR3 length: 12 amino acids. V lost 4 bases to trimming and J lost 7 bases, with 11 bases between them. CDR3 DNA sequence: TGTGCCAGCTCACTAACAGGGTGGGAGCAGTACTTC. Amino acids: CASSLTGWEQYF.

Turning to this clonotype: The junction shows a germline mismatch at one end, possibly a read error. The chain is built from TRBV11-2 and TRBJ2-3; 8 bases map to TRBD2. From germline, CDR1 is SGHAT and CDR2 FQNNGV. CDR3 length equals 16 residues. The CDR3 here is CASNLRGGGSTDTQYF. CDR3 coding DNA: TGTGCCAGCAACTTAAGGGGCGGGGGGAGCACGGATACGCAGTATTTT.

Ten or more counts support this clonotype. The CDR3 DNA reads TGTGCCAGCAGAAGACAGGGGTACGGGGCCAACGTCCTGACTTTC. Translation: CASRRQGYGANVLTF. V is TRBV12-3 or TRBV12-4 and J is TRBJ2-6; 8 positions match TRBD1. This CDR3 region has 15 residues. The trim removed 6 bases at V and 4 bases at J, leaving 5 bases unmatched.

The chain has TRBV30 and TRBJ2-2, with D possibly called TRBD1 or TRBD2 (5 bases each). V lost 0 bases to trimming and J lost 7 bases, with 12 bases between them. The CDR3 totals 14 residues. The germline V gene has CDR1 GTSNPN and CDR2 SVGIG (reference sequence). The CDR3 loop is CAWSVEGTGGELFF. In DNA, the CDR3 is TGTGCCTGGAGTGTAGAAGGGACGGGCGGGGAGCTGTTTTTT. Based on the CDR3 plus reference TRBV30 and TRBJ2-2, the full variable domain is SQTIHQWPATLVQPVGSPLSLECTVEGTSNPNLYWYRQAAGRGLQLLFYSVGIGQISSEVPQNLSASRPQDRQFILSSKKLLLSDSGFYLCAWSVEGTGGELFFGEGSRLTVL.

This clonotype was seen ten or more times. The chain employs TRBV20-1 and TRBJ2-1; 11 bases map to TRBD2. The CDR3 loop spans 14 amino acids. The V gene's germline CDR1 is DFQATT and CDR2 SNEGSKA (reference sequence). The J segment lost 6 bases and the V segment lost 3 bases, leaving 4 bases of the junction unmatched. The CDR3 is CSARLLAGANEQFF. The CDR3 nucleotides are TGCAGTGCTAGGCTACTAGCGGGAGCCAATGAGCAGTTCTTC.